This T cell receptor (beta chain) was sequenced during a study of blood T cell repertoires in COVID-19. Study-wide context: Samples representing acute and convalescent COVID-19 were sourced from the United States, Italy and Spain. Sources were T cells, B-cell-depleted T cells, or PBMCs; the material itself was cDNA or gDNA.

Unmatched junction bases numbered 3, after V lost 3 bases and J lost 0 bases. Germline CDR1 is SGHRS and CDR2 is YFSETQ. This CDR3 spans 15 amino acids. Methods used by the authors: Scientists estimated how many nucleated cells there were by amplifying reference gene primers. This table comes from immunoSEQ multiplex PCR, and its TCRdb copy is limited to in-frame clones, with some not included. V, J and clone size reflect that table, while D and trimming were determined from the DNA. Found here are about 140,000 clones, 77% of them singletons; the top ten hold approximately 9%. This clonotype was sampled from a woman aged 45-59 years with active or convalescent COVID-19. The sequenced sample was peripheral blood. The V gene is TRBV5-1, the J gene TRBJ2-7, with 10 bases that match TRBD2. The CDR3 DNA reads as TGCGCCAGCAGCTGGGGACTAGCGAGCTCCTACGAGCAGTACTTC. Protein product: CASSWGLASSYEQYF.